The 26 T cell receptor beta chains in this list originate from one sample, sequenced in a study of OX40 agonist ivuxolimab in advanced cancers. Sequencing used immunoSEQ multiplex PCR; TCRdb keeps in-frame clones, though not all of them. The sample has 100,000 or so clones, about nine tenths seen once. The sequencing used CD4+ or CD8+ T cells sorted from blood, collected in a trial of the OX40 agonist ivuxolimab. The receptors derive from an adult with an advanced solid tumor such as melanoma, head and neck, liver or kidney cancer.

The chain links TRBV19 to TRBJ2-2; TRBD2 is a possible D gene (5 bases). Germline CDR1 LNHDA, CDR2 SQIVND (reference sequence). CDR3 length: 16 residues. V was clipped by 3 bases and J by 0 bases, with 11 bases between them. The CDR3 loop is CASSMRRRPNTGELFF. The CDR3, as DNA: TGTGCCAGTAGTATGAGGAGGCGACCGAACACCGGGGAGCTGTTTTTT.

V is TRBV14 and J is TRBJ1-1; D unresolved. The CDR3 has 15 amino acids. Deletions cut 0 bases from V and 2 bases from J, with 10 bases between. Germline V gene data show CDR1 as SGHDN and CDR2 as FVKESK. This CDR3 is CASSQDHFGNTEAFF. CDR3 bases: TGTGCCAGCAGCCAAGATCATTTCGGTAACACTGAAGCTTTCTTT.

The CDR3 here is CASSIGRDSSYNEQFF. In DNA form, the CDR3 reads TGTGCCAGTAGTATAGGGCGGGATAGCTCCTACAATGAGCAGTTCTTC. The V gene is TRBV19, the J gene TRBJ2-1; D may be TRBD2 (6 bases). The germline V and J ends were trimmed by 1 base and 0 bases, with 10 bases remaining between them. Germline CDR1 is LNHDA and CDR2 is SQIVND (reference sequence). The CDR3 consists of 16 residues.

The rearrangement uses TRBV28 and TRBJ1-4; 9 positions agree with TRBD1. The CDR3 runs to 14 residues. CDR1 is MDHEN, CDR2 SYDVKM, per germline. Losses at the gene ends were 3 bases for V and 6 bases for J; bases not matched to a gene: 2. In nucleotides, the CDR3 is TGTGCCAGCAGTTTTTGGACAGGGGATGAAAAACTGTTTTTT. Protein product: CASSFWTGDEKLFF. The entire variable domain, with the rest obtained from reference TRBV28 and TRBJ1-4, is as follows: DVKVTQSSRYLVKRTGEKVFLECVQDMDHENMFWYRQDPGLGLRLIYFSYDVKMKEKGDIPEGYSVSREKKERFSLILESASTNQTSMYLCASSFWTGDEKLFFGSGTQLSVL.

The chain uses TRBV4-2 and TRBJ2-1, with 11 bases fitting TRBD2. This CDR3 contains 17 residues. The V segment lost 1 base and the J segment 1 base; nucleotides outside the gene matches: 3. Per germline, CDR1 LGHNA and CDR2 YNFKEQ. This chain's CDR3 is CASSQAVAGGSYNEQFF. In nucleotides, the CDR3 is TGTGCCAGCAGCCAAGCGGTAGCGGGAGGGTCCTACAATGAGCAGTTCTTC.

The chain carries TRBV6-1 and TRBJ2-5; 9 bases fit TRBD1. V shed 3 bases and J 2 bases; nucleotides not matched to a gene: 4. Germline CDR1 is MNHNS and CDR2 is SASEGT. The CDR3 covers 15 residues. Here the CDR3 reads CASSDPGTGQETQYF. The CDR3 nucleotides are TGTGCCAGCAGTGACCCTGGGACAGGGCAAGAGACCCAGTACTTC.

The V and J genes are TRBV28 and TRBJ1-2; 9 nucleotides align to TRBD1. The germline CDR1 and CDR2 sequences are MDHEN and SYDVKM. This CDR3 is built from 16 residues. V was clipped by 1 base and J by 6 bases; unmatched bases: 9. CDR3 DNA sequence: TGTGCCAGCAGTTTATTTTTACAGGGGGCGAAGGATGGCTACACCTTC. Its translation: CASSLFLQGAKDGYTF.

The gene calls are TRBV20-1 and TRBJ1-2, with D unclear. CDR3 length: 11 amino acids. Germline V lookup: CDR1 DFQATT, CDR2 SNEGSKA (reference sequence). V was clipped by 0 bases and J by 10 bases, with 9 bases between them. The CDR3 DNA reads TGCAGTGCTAGAGATCTCGACGCCTACACCTTC. Translating gives CSARDLDAYTF.

The chain employs TRBV5-1 and TRBJ2-1; 7 positions agree with TRBD1. The CDR3 contains 14 residues. J was trimmed by 8 bases and V by 3 bases; bases with no gene match: 8. Per germline, CDR1 SGHRS and CDR2 YFSETQ. The CDR3: CASSWSDREDEQFF. The CDR3 DNA reads TGCGCCAGCAGCTGGAGTGACAGGGAAGATGAGCAGTTCTTC.

V gene TRBV2 combines with J gene TRBJ2-1; 9 nucleotides agree with TRBD1. Germline values: CDR1 SNHLY, CDR2 FYNNEI. The CDR3 runs 15 residues. The J segment lost 3 bases and the V segment lost 5 bases, leaving 5 bases of the junction unmatched. Written as DNA, the CDR3 is TGTGCCAGCAGTACCGGGACAGGGAACTACAATGAGCAGTTCTTC. Protein product: CASSTGTGNYNEQFF.

This clone was seen once. The gene calls are TRBV6-6 and TRBJ2-7, with D unclear. The germline V gene encodes CDR1 MNHNY and CDR2 SVGAGI (reference sequence). The V end was cut by 5 bases, the J end by 4 bases, with 18 bases between. The CDR3 is 15 residues long. CDR3: CASSRSTLSTYEQYF. CDR3 nucleotide sequence: TGTGCCAGCAGTCGATCGACGCTCAGTACGTACGAGCAGTACTTC.

V is TRBV5-4 and J is TRBJ2-3, with D perhaps TRBD2 (6 bases). The CDR3 is 15 residues long. Trimming pared 2 bases from V and 0 bases from J, leaving 10 bases between. Germline-derived CDR1 and CDR2 are SGHNT and YYREEE (reference sequence). CDR3 bases: TGTGCCAGCAGCTTATCTGGGAGGAGCACAGATACGCAGTATTTT. This translates into CASSLSGRSTDTQYF.

The CDR3 DNA sequence: TGTGCCAGCAGAGCTTGGGCAGGGGGCAAATCTATGGGCTACACCTTC. It yields the protein CASRAWAGGKSMGYTF. The J gene is TRBJ1-2, the V gene TRBV27, with 8 nucleotides matching TRBD1. The CDR3 is 16 residues long. CDR1 and CDR2 from the germline V gene are MNHEY and SMNVEV (reference sequence). Trimming cost V 6 bases and J 8 bases; bases outside gene matches: 17.

V and J are TRBV2 and TRBJ1-6; 7 positions agree with TRBD1. Germline V gene data show CDR1 as SNHLY and CDR2 as FYNNEI. V shed 9 bases, J shed 4 bases, and the junction held 3 bases outside the gene matches. The CDR3 loop spans 13 amino acids. The CDR3: CASTGQYNSPLHF. CDR3 DNA: TGTGCCAGTACGGGACAGTATAATTCACCCCTCCACTTT.

V is TRBV19 and J is TRBJ1-5; 10 nucleotides agree with TRBD1. Trimming took 4 bases from V and 2 from J; bases not matched to a gene: 2. The germline V gene encodes CDR1 LNHDA and CDR2 SQIVND (reference sequence). The CDR3 totals 15 residues. CDR3 DNA sequence: TGTGCCAGTAGTAGGGGGACAGGGGGCAATCAGCCCCAGCATTTT. It specifies CASSRGTGGNQPQHF.

The V and J genes are TRBV4-1 and TRBJ2-3; 9 bases agree with TRBD2. V shed 4 bases and J 4 bases; nucleotides not matched to a gene: 15. This CDR3 region has 18 residues. From germline, CDR1 is MGHRA and CDR2 YSYEKL. The CDR3 loop reads CASSRVSVAGGLADTQYF. DNA of the CDR3: TGCGCCAGCAGCCGGGTTTCGGTTGCGGGAGGGTTGGCAGATACGCAGTATTTT.

This chain joins TRBV5-1 and TRBJ1-4, with D unclear. V was clipped by 7 bases and J by 8 bases, with 15 bases between them. The length of the CDR3 is 13 residues. CDR1 and CDR2 from the germline V gene are SGHRS and YFSETQ. The CDR3 region is CASRLSDGEKLFF. For the CDR3, the DNA is TGCGCCAGCCGCCTTTCGGACGGGGAAAAACTGTTTTTT.

The rearrangement uses TRBV6-5 and TRBJ1-2, with 8 bases lining up with TRBD1. Germline CDR1 is MNHEY and CDR2 is SVGAGI. The V and J ends lost 5 bases and 8 bases, in that order; junction bases with no gene match: 10. This CDR3 comprises 14 residues. The CDR3 DNA reads as TGTGCCAGCAGTGATCCGGACAGGGCGAGCGGCTACACCTTC. This gives the protein CASSDPDRASGYTF.

V gene TRBV5-4 combines with J gene TRBJ1-2; D is ambiguous. The CDR3 contains 15 residues. Looked up from germline, CDR1 is SGHNT and CDR2 is YYREEE (reference sequence). V was cut by 3 bases and J by 4 bases, with 16 bases left in between. The CDR3 reads CASSSPPGVGYGYTF. The CDR3 nucleotides read TGTGCCAGCAGCTCGCCCCCAGGAGTGGGCTATGGCTACACCTTC.

The chain employs TRBV5-1 and TRBJ1-2; D is uncertain. CDR3 length equals 15 residues. Germline V CDR1 and CDR2: SGHRS, YFSETQ. The ends were cut back, 0 bases at V and 4 bases at J, with 13 bases in the middle. The CDR3 nucleotides are TGCGCCAGCAGCTTGGCCGAGGGTAGGGCCTATGGCTACACCTTC. Translated, it gives CASSLAEGRAYGYTF.

This chain uses TRBV5-1 with TRBJ2-2; D remains unclear. This CDR3 has 14 residues. Germline V gene sequence: CDR1 SGHRS, CDR2 YFSETQ. V lost 0 bases and J lost 4, with 7 bases in between. The chain's CDR3 is CASSLAASTGELFF. The CDR3 bases are TGCGCCAGCAGCTTGGCCGCCAGCACCGGGGAGCTGTTTTTT.

The gene calls are TRBV19 and TRBJ2-2; tentatively, D is TRBD1 or TRBD2 (5 bases each). This CDR3 contains 14 residues. V was pared by 8 bases and J by 2 bases, with 12 bases between. The germline gives CDR1 LNHDA, CDR2 SQIVND (reference sequence). CDR3 sequence reads: CASRSGQNTGELFF. The CDR3 DNA is TGTGCCAGTCGAAGCGGACAAAACACCGGGGAGCTGTTTTTT.

The chain has TRBV2 and TRBJ2-5; tentatively, D is TRBD2 (5 bases). V lost 2 bases, J lost 5 bases, and 12 bases lay in between. Germline CDR1 reads SNHLY; CDR2 reads FYNNEI. The CDR3 runs to 14 residues. This CDR3 is CASSEIARGETQYF. Written as DNA, the CDR3 is TGTGCCAGCAGTGAAATTGCTAGAGGGGAGACCCAGTACTTC.

The genes are TRBV2 and TRBJ2-3, with TRBD2 matching 8 bases. The CDR3 loop spans 15 amino acids. CDR1 and CDR2 from the germline V gene are SNHLY and FYNNEI. J lost 6 bases, V lost 2 bases, and 7 bases had no gene match. As DNA, the CDR3 is TGTGCCAGCAGTGAATCTGCGGGAGGTGGGGATACGCAGTATTTT. Residues: CASSESAGGGDTQYF. The full variable domain, with the rest looked up from reference TRBV2 and TRBJ2-3, is EPEVTQTPSHQVTQMGQEVILRCVPISNHLYFYWYRQILGQKVEFLVSFYNNEISEKSEIFDDQFSVERPDGSNFTLKIRSTKLEDSAMYFCASSESAGGGDTQYFGPGTRLTVL.

The rearrangement uses TRBV19 and TRBJ1-4, with 9 positions matching TRBD1. CDR1 and CDR2 from the germline V gene are LNHDA and SQIVND (reference sequence). Unmatched junction bases numbered 8, after V lost 4 bases and J lost 5 bases. The CDR3 runs 16 residues. The DNA of the CDR3 is TGTGCCAGTAGTACCTCCGGGACAGGGCCCAATGAAAAACTGTTTTTT. Protein: CASSTSGTGPNEKLFF. The variable domain in full, with the rest retrieved from reference TRBV19 and TRBJ1-4, is DGGITQSPKYLFRKEGQNVTLSCEQNLNHDAMYWYRQDPGQGLRLIYYSQIVNDFQKGDIAEGYSVSREKKESFPLTVTSAQKNPTAFYLCASSTSGTGPNEKLFFGSGTQLSVL.

V and J are TRBV2 and TRBJ1-6; possible D gene TRBD1, 6 bases. Germline CDR1 and CDR2: SNHLY and FYNNEI. Trimming stripped 7 bases from V and 4 bases from J, with 14 bases between. The CDR3 covers 15 residues. This chain's CDR3 is CASILDRMYNSPLHF. CDR3 nucleotides: TGTGCCAGCATCCTCGACAGGATGTATAATTCACCCCTCCACTTT.